The 8 T cell receptor beta chains below were found in one sample sequenced in a study of CD8 T cells in ankylosing spondylitis. General study points: Within ankylosing spondylitis blood, a TCR beta motif made up of roughly eight highly homologous variants appeared to be characteristic.

Via MiXCR, TCRdb re-called the 5' RACE reads, giving one row per CDR3 protein. The data hold approximately 540,000 distinct CDR3 sequences, with approximately 11% observed a single time. What these receptors recognize is not known. Specimen: blood, either unsorted or a sorted T cell fraction (not recorded which). Receptors were obtained from a male donor with ankylosing spondylitis.

CDR3 bases: TGTGCCAGCAGTCCTTCCCTAGGTGTACCGTATGTGGACAACTATGGCTACACCTTC. This codes for CASSPSLGVPYVDNYGYTF. The V gene is TRBV12-3 or TRBV12-4, the J gene TRBJ1-2; D call uncertain. The length of the CDR3 is 19 residues. The ends were cut back, 5 bases at V and 2 bases at J, with 27 bases in the middle.

The CDR3 loop reads CSCGGGNTEAFF. CDR3 DNA: TGCAGCTGTGGAGGGGGGAACACTGAAGCTTTCTTT. The rearrangement joins TRBV29-1 to TRBJ1-1; possible D gene TRBD1, 6 bases. Trimming shortened V by 8 bases and J by 1 base, and 11 bases separated the two germline ends. CDR3 length: 12 amino acids. The germline V gene encodes CDR1 SQVTM and CDR2 ANQGSEA.

The rearrangement uses TRBV5-1 and TRBJ2-1; 12 positions match TRBD2. Unmatched junction bases numbered 8, after V lost 3 bases and J lost 7 bases. This CDR3 contains 16 residues. The germline gives CDR1 SGHRS, CDR2 YFSETQ. The CDR3 bases are TGCGCCAGCAGCTCAGGGACTAGCGGGCTAGAGAATGAGCAGTTCTTC. Translated, it gives CASSSGTSGLENEQFF. Full variable domain (rest looked up from reference TRBV5-1 and TRBJ2-1): KAGVTQTPRYLIKTRGQQVTLSCSPISGHRSVSWYQQTPGQGLQFLFEYFSETQRNKGNFPGRFSGRQFSNSRSEMNVSTLELGDSALYLCASSSGTSGLENEQFFGPGTRLTVL.

This clonotype was seen more than once but under ten times. The chain employs TRBV7-9 and TRBJ2-1; D possibly corresponds to TRBD2 (6 bases). The germline CDR1 and CDR2 sequences are SEHNR and FQNEAQ (reference sequence). The CDR3 runs 17 residues. V lost 0 bases to trimming and J lost 0 bases, with 12 bases between them. As DNA, the CDR3 is TGTGCCAGCAGCTTAGCGATGGCGGGGAGCTCCTACAATGAGCAGTTCTTC. Translation: CASSLAMAGSSYNEQFF.

The genes are TRBV3-1 and TRBJ1-2; D unclear. The V gene lost 0 bases and the J gene lost 1 base, with 6 bases spanning the gap. CDR3 length: 14 amino acids. The germline V gene encodes CDR1 LGHDT and CDR2 YNNKEL (reference sequence). The CDR3 loop reads CASSQDRFNYGYTF. CDR3 nucleotide sequence: TGTGCCAGCAGCCAAGATCGATTTAACTATGGCTACACCTTC.

The V gene is TRBV18, the J gene TRBJ2-7, with 14 bases fitting TRBD2. The germline CDR1 and CDR2 sequences are KGHSH and LQKENI. The junction had 13 bases not matched to a gene; V was cut back by 5 bases and J by 4 bases. The CDR3 consists of 18 residues. The CDR3 protein is CASSTTSGLAGGSYEQYV. CDR3 coding DNA: TGTGCCAGCTCAACAACGTCAGGACTAGCGGGAGGCTCATACGAGCAGTACGTC.

This chain connects TRBV18 to TRBJ2-1; 11 bases line up with TRBD2. Germline V lookup: CDR1 KGHSH, CDR2 LQKENI. The CDR3 is 17 residues long. With V trimmed by 5 bases and J by 3 bases, 9 bases remained unmatched. CDR3: CASSGLAGGAFYNEQFF. The CDR3 DNA reads as TGTGCCAGCTCAGGACTAGCGGGTGGAGCTTTCTACAATGAGCAGTTCTTC.

This rearrangement joins TRBV2 to TRBJ2-3; no reliable D call. The CDR3 runs to 14 residues. V was clipped by 6 bases and J by 6 bases, with 16 bases between them. CDR1 and CDR2 from the germline V gene are SNHLY and FYNNEI. CDR3 DNA sequence: TGTGCCAGCAGGAATTGGCAGCGCCGGGATACGCAGTATTTT. Amino acids: CASRNWQRRDTQYF.